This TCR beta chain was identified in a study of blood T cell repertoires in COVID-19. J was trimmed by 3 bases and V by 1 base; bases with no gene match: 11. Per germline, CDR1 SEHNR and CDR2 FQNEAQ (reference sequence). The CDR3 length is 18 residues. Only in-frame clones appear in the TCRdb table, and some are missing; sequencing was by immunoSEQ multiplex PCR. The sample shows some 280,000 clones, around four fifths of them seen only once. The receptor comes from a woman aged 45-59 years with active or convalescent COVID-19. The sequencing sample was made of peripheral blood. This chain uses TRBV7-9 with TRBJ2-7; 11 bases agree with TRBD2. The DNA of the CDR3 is TGTGCCAGCAGCTTAGGAGCTAGCGGGAGGCCCCTACTCTACGAGCAGTACTTC. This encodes CASSLGASGRPLLYEQYF. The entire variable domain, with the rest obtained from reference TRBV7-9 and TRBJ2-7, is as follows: DTGVSQNPRHKITKRGQNVTFRCDPISEHNRLYWYRQTLGQGPEFLTYFQNEAQLEKSRLLSDRFSAERPKGSFSTLEIQRTEQGDSAMYLCASSLGASGRPLLYEQYFGPGTRLTVT.